A selection of T cell receptor beta chains follows, all from one sample in a study of blood T cell repertoires in COVID-19. Data came from immunoSEQ multiplex PCR; TCRdb stores just in-frame clones and leaves some out. This sample carries about 62,000 clones, around 89% of them seen once, and the ten largest clones take 15% to 20%. Material: peripheral blood. These receptors were collected from an older woman with COVID-19, enrolled during active disease. Both conserved end residues are part of each CDR3. A D gene is named only where the DNA matches it firmly. Clone size is not always given. Where it is, it says once, few, many or a class for expanded clones.

j_call clone_size d_call v_call cdr3_aa cdr3_nt
TRBJ2-1 . . TRBV24-1 CATSDPGTRAYNEQFF TGTGCCACCAGTGACCCCGGGACACGAGCCTACAATGAGCAGTTCTTC
TRBJ2-3 . . TRBV27 CASSRRADTQYF TGTGCCAGCAGTCGGAGGGCAGATACGCAGTATTTT
TRBJ1-2 . . TRBV7-9 CASSEGGRGYTF TGTGCCAGCAGCGAAGGGGGTAGGGGCTACACCTTC
TRBJ2-1 . . TRBV6-2/TRBV6-3 CASSPQGDEQFF TGTGCCAGCAGCCCACAGGGAGATGAGCAGTTCTTC
TRBJ2-3 . . TRBV7-3 CASGPGSRTDTQYF TGTGCCAGCGGACCGGGGAGTCGCACAGATACGCAGTATTTT
TRBJ1-6 . . TRBV5-1 CASSLPGYRSPLHF TGCGCCAGCAGCTTGCCGGGATACCGTTCACCCCTCCACTTT
TRBJ2-3 . . TRBV4-3 CASSQAPSARTDTQYF TGCGCCAGCAGCCAGGCCCCTAGCGCCCGCACAGATACGCAGTATTTT
TRBJ1-2 . . TRBV29-1 CSVATGNYGYTF TGCAGCGTCGCCACAGGGAACTATGGCTACACCTTC
TRBJ1-5 . TRBD1 TRBV19 CASSPYLDRGRYQPQHF TGTGCCAGTAGTCCTTACTTGGACAGGGGTCGTTATCAGCCCCAGCATTTT
TRBJ1-6 . . TRBV10-3 CAISVAEHNSPLHF TGTGCCATCAGTGTGGCGGAACATAATTCACCCCTCCACTTT
TRBJ1-4 . TRBD1 TRBV19 CATTQDRARTNEKLFF TGTGCCACCACACAGGACAGGGCGCGTACTAATGAAAAACTGTTTTTT
TRBJ2-2 . TRBD2 TRBV11-3 CASSSPSGRGTGELFF TGTGCCAGCAGCTCCCCAAGCGGGAGGGGTACCGGGGAGCTGTTTTTT
TRBJ2-5 . TRBD1 TRBV7-2 CASSSDRVLETQYF TGTGCCAGCAGCTCTGACAGGGTATTGGAGACCCAGTACTTC
TRBJ2-5 once . TRBV7-2 CASSAQGFGETQYF TGTGCCAGCAGCGCCCAGGGGTTCGGGGAGACCCAGTACTTC
TRBJ1-5 . . TRBV6-5 CASRPDVGGQPQHF TGTGCCAGCAGGCCCGACGTGGGGGGGCAGCCCCAGCATTTT
TRBJ2-7 . TRBD1 TRBV27 CASSLSTGTGSYEQYF TGTGCCAGCAGTTTAAGTACTGGGACAGGGTCCTACGAGCAGTACTTC